The 26 T cell receptor beta chains below come from one sample, sequenced in a study of T cell responses to AZD1222 COVID-19 vaccine (dated by TCRdb to the early 2020s). The time point label of this sample denotes: baseline before first vaccination. Library method: the immunoSEQ multiplex PCR assay. This is the immuneACCESS table as TCRdb keeps it, with only in-frame sequences that have V and J called. A part of the clones is gone; compared with another copy, unresolved V genes explain less than half, and the rest is unexplained. This sample is represented by more than 100,000 clones; approximately 90% of them were singletons. The ten largest clonotypes hold roughly 3.5% of the sample. The source material was peripheral blood, sampled on day 0 of AZD1222 vaccination. The receptors come from an adult in good health.

The chain joins TRBV3-1 (or the pseudogene TRBV3-2) to TRBJ2-2; the match to TRBD1 covers 8 bases. CDR3 size: 17 residues. J lost 5 bases, V lost 4 bases, and 12 bases had no gene match. Germline V gene lookup returns CDR1 LGHDT and CDR2 YNNKEL (reference sequence). This chain's CDR3 is CASSPVQGAGKTGELFF. The CDR3 nucleotides read TGTGCCAGCAGCCCGGTCCAGGGGGCAGGGAAGACCGGGGAGCTGTTTTTT.

The chain links TRBV3-1 (or the pseudogene TRBV3-2) to TRBJ2-2; D is undetermined. The V gene's germline CDR1 is LGHDT and CDR2 YNNKEL (reference sequence). The length of the CDR3 is 13 residues. The ends were cut back, 0 bases at V and 5 bases at J, with 4 bases in the middle. The CDR3, as DNA: TGTGCCAGCAGCCAAGAGGAGACCGGGGAGCTGTTTTTT. Translated, it gives CASSQEETGELFF.

V gene TRBV5-1 combines with J gene TRBJ1-2; D remains unclear. Trimming removed 0 bases at V and 2 bases at J, with 20 bases between. The germline CDR1 and CDR2 sequences are SGHRS and YFSETQ. CDR3 length equals 18 residues. The CDR3 coding sequence is TGCGCCAGCAGCTTGGGAGGGCTTGGAGGGTTGGACAACTATGGCTACACCTTC. Protein product: CASSLGGLGGLDNYGYTF.

This clone appeared once. The chain has TRBV28 and TRBJ1-2; 9 bases are a match to TRBD1. CDR1 is MDHEN and CDR2 is SYDVKM in the germline V gene. The junction had 9 bases not matched to a gene; V was cut back by 8 bases and J by 8 bases. The CDR3 extends over 13 amino acids. The chain's CDR3 is CASAGTGFEGYTF. As DNA, the CDR3 is TGTGCCAGCGCCGGGACAGGGTTTGAAGGCTACACCTTC.

V is TRBV3-1 (or the pseudogene TRBV3-2) and J is TRBJ1-1, with D uncertain. The CDR3 is 12 amino acids. Germline CDR1 and CDR2: LGHDT and YNNKEL (reference sequence). Trimming stripped 4 bases from V and 4 bases from J, with 7 bases between. The DNA of the CDR3 is TGTGCCAGCAGCCTCCCGACCACTGAAGCTTTCTTT. Translation gives CASSLPTTEAFF.

This clone was picked up one time. The gene calls are TRBV6-6 and TRBJ2-3, with D possibly being TRBD1 or TRBD2 (6 bases each). Germline CDR1 MNHNY, CDR2 SVGAGI (reference sequence). The CDR3 is made up of 15 amino acids. V was shortened by 2 bases and J by 3 bases, with 12 bases between the two germline ends. As DNA, the CDR3 is TGTGCCAGCAGTTACAAGGGGGGTTGGACAGATACGCAGTATTTT. Translating it yields CASSYKGGWTDTQYF.

The CDR3 region is CASSFKGRGIYEQYF. CDR3 sequence (DNA): TGTGCCAGCAGTTTCAAGGGACGAGGGATCTACGAGCAGTACTTC. V is TRBV27 and J is TRBJ2-7; either TRBD1 or TRBD2 may fit D (5 bases each). Germline V gene lookup returns CDR1 MNHEY and CDR2 SMNVEV (reference sequence). Deletions cut 3 bases from V and 3 bases from J, with 15 bases between. The CDR3 is made up of 15 amino acids.

The V call is TRBV7-9, the J call TRBJ1-1, with D maybe TRBD1 (6 bases). This CDR3 contains 15 residues. Trimming shortened V by 4 bases and J by 3 bases, and 15 bases separated the two germline ends. Germline CDR1 SEHNR, CDR2 FQNEAQ (reference sequence). The CDR3 DNA reads as TGTGCCAGCAGCTCCACCCATTCAGGGGACACTGAAGCTTTCTTT. Protein: CASSSTHSGDTEAFF.

The rearrangement uses TRBV27 and TRBJ2-1; tentative D call: TRBD2 (6 bases). Germline V gene data show CDR1 as MNHEY and CDR2 as SMNVEV (reference sequence). Trimming took off 6 bases at V and 10 bases at J, with 13 bases between the two ends. CDR3 size: 12 residues. The CDR3 DNA reads as TGTGCCAGCAGGGGGGGTTTAAGGGAGCAGTTCTTC. Translating it yields CASRGGLREQFF.

The chain links TRBV11-2 to TRBJ2-2, with 9 bases matching TRBD1. CDR1 is SGHAT, CDR2 FQNNGV, per germline. Trimming removed 3 bases from V and 1 base from J; junction bases left unmatched: 3. The CDR3 runs to 16 residues. CDR3 sequence reads: CASSFGQGRNTGELFF. CDR3 DNA: TGTGCCAGCAGCTTTGGACAGGGGAGGAACACCGGGGAGCTGTTTTTT.

The V and J genes are TRBV5-1 and TRBJ2-2, with TRBD1 as a possible D gene (6 bases). CDR3 length: 14 amino acids. Germline CDR1 SGHRS, CDR2 YFSETQ. With 7 bases removed from V and 4 bases from J, the gap between germline ends came to 14 bases. The CDR3 nucleotides are TGCGCCAGCGCTCCTACAGGGTCCACCGGGGAGCTGTTTTTT. Encoded protein: CASAPTGSTGELFF. The full variable domain, its missing parts supplied by reference TRBV5-1 and TRBJ2-2, is KAGVTQTPRYLIKTRGQQVTLSCSPISGHRSVSWYQQTPGQGLQFLFEYFSETQRNKGNFPGRFSGRQFSNSRSEMNVSTLELGDSALYLCASAPTGSTGELFFGEGSRLTVL.

The chain combines TRBV19 with TRBJ1-5, with 8 nucleotides matching TRBD1. V lost 5 bases, J lost 3 bases, and 6 bases stayed unmatched. This CDR3 is built from 15 residues. Germline values: CDR1 LNHDA, CDR2 SQIVND (reference sequence). The CDR3 DNA reads TGTGCCAGTAGTGGACAGGGTTTAGCCAATCAGCCCCAGCATTTT. The encoded protein is CASSGQGLANQPQHF.

This sequence joins TRBV5-1 and TRBJ2-7; D unresolved. With 1 base removed from V and 5 bases from J, the gap between germline ends came to 25 bases. In germline, CDR1 is SGHRS, CDR2 YFSETQ. CDR3 length: 18 amino acids. The DNA for the CDR3 is TGCGCCAGCAGCTTGTCATCCATCCTAGGGAAGGGATGGCACGAGCAGTACTTC. This gives the protein CASSLSSILGKGWHEQYF.

This clone was seen more than once but under ten times. The chain couples TRBV6-6 to TRBJ1-2; tentatively, D is TRBD1 (5 bases). CDR1 and CDR2 (germline): MNHNY, SVGAGI (reference sequence). The CDR3 has 15 residues. Deletions cut 4 bases from V and 0 bases from J, with 12 bases between. This CDR3 is CASSSPDIANYGYTF. The CDR3 DNA sequence: TGTGCCAGCAGTTCTCCGGACATAGCTAACTATGGCTACACCTTC.

The V and J genes are TRBV6-5 and TRBJ1-2, with a tentative D call TRBD1 (6 bases). Trimming took 4 bases from V and 4 from J, leaving 10 bases between them. Germline V gene lookup returns CDR1 MNHEY and CDR2 SVGAGI. This CDR3 has 13 amino acids. Here the CDR3 reads CASSLDRSYGYTF. CDR3 nucleotides: TGTGCCAGCAGTTTGGACAGATCCTATGGCTACACCTTC.

The rearrangement links TRBV14 to TRBJ1-4, with 8 positions matching TRBD1. The CDR3 runs to 16 residues. Germline values: CDR1 SGHDN, CDR2 FVKESK. Trimming removed 4 bases from V and 4 bases from J; junction bases left unmatched: 8. The CDR3 bases are TGTGCCAGCAGCCTTCAGGGGGCAGGTGGTAATGAAAAACTGTTTTTT. Amino acid sequence: CASSLQGAGGNEKLFF.

The J gene is TRBJ1-2, the V gene TRBV7-2, with TRBD1 identical over 7 bases. The CDR3 is 13 residues long. V shed 4 bases, J shed 6 bases, and the junction held 5 bases outside the gene matches. Germline V lookup: CDR1 SGHTA, CDR2 FQGNSA. The CDR3 region has the DNA TGTGCCAGCAGCTGGAGAGGGGGCGATGGCTACACCTTC. This translates into CASSWRGGDGYTF.

This clone was seen just once. This chain links TRBV11-3 with TRBJ2-7, with D possibly being TRBD1 (6 bases). Looked up from germline, CDR1 is SGHNT and CDR2 is YENEEA. The germline V and J ends were trimmed by 5 bases and 5 bases, with 16 bases remaining between them. This CDR3 has 14 residues. The CDR3 DNA reads TGTGCCAGCAGCCATGGGACACCCGGGGACGAGCAGTACTTC. Translating it yields CASSHGTPGDEQYF.

V usage is TRBV12-3 or TRBV12-4 and J usage is TRBJ1-1; D gene unclear. Trimming removed 7 bases from V and 2 bases from J, with 5 bases in between. The length of the CDR3 is 11 residues. As DNA, the CDR3 is TGTGCCAGCACCGTTAACACTGAAGCTTTCTTT. Translating it yields CASTVNTEAFF.

The J gene is TRBJ1-5, the V gene TRBV7-3; possible D gene TRBD1, 6 bases. The CDR3 is 14 amino acids. Looked up from germline, CDR1 is SGHTA and CDR2 is FQGTGA. V lost 2 bases, J lost 8 bases, and 13 bases lay in between. The CDR3 DNA reads as TGTGCCAGCAGCTTATATGGGGGCACGGAGCCCCAGCATTTT. Protein: CASSLYGGTEPQHF.

This sequence joins TRBV6-5 and TRBJ2-2; tentatively, D is TRBD1 (5 bases). Germline values: CDR1 MNHEY, CDR2 SVGAGI. The CDR3 is 15 residues long. V was cut by 5 bases and J by 1 base, with 11 bases left in between. The CDR3 is CASSRFTGNTGELFF. As DNA, the CDR3 is TGTGCCAGCAGTAGGTTCACAGGGAACACCGGGGAGCTGTTTTTT.

The V call is TRBV7-9, the J call TRBJ1-2; D gene uncertain. Trimming took off 4 bases at V and 6 bases at J, with 12 bases between the two ends. Germline V gene sequence: CDR1 SEHNR, CDR2 FQNEAQ (reference sequence). The CDR3 covers 13 residues. In DNA, the CDR3 is TGTGCCAGCAGCTCCCCTCGTAGTGATGGCTACACCTTC. It codes for CASSSPRSDGYTF. Full variable domain (remainder filled in from reference TRBV7-9 and TRBJ1-2): DTGVSQNPRHKITKRGQNVTFRCDPISEHNRLYWYRQTLGQGPEFLTYFQNEAQLEKSRLLSDRFSAERPKGSFSTLEIQRTEQGDSAMYLCASSSPRSDGYTFGSGTRLTVV.

The V and J genes are TRBV5-1 and TRBJ2-1, with D perhaps TRBD2 (7 bases). V lost 4 bases, J lost 6 bases, and 14 bases lay in between. From germline, CDR1 is SGHRS and CDR2 YFSETQ. The length of the CDR3 is 14 residues. The DNA for the CDR3 is TGCGCCAGCAGCAACGGGGGGCTGGTCAATGAGCAGTTCTTC. This gives the protein CASSNGGLVNEQFF.

V gene TRBV2 combines with J gene TRBJ1-1; the D gene is possibly TRBD1 (6 bases). CDR3 length: 13 residues. The V gene's germline CDR1 is SNHLY and CDR2 FYNNEI. V lost 2 bases and J 6 bases, leaving 10 bases between the germline ends. In nucleotides, the CDR3 is TGTGCCAGCAGTGAACAGGGGTTCGCTGAAGCTTTCTTT. Protein product: CASSEQGFAEAFF.

This chain connects TRBV2 to TRBJ1-1; D unresolved. Trimming removed 8 bases at V and 0 bases at J, with 7 bases between. Looked up from germline, CDR1 is SNHLY and CDR2 is FYNNEI. The CDR3 contains 12 residues. The CDR3 DNA follows: TGTGCCAGCGAAGGTATGAACACTGAAGCTTTCTTT. Protein product: CASEGMNTEAFF.

The chain links TRBV18 to TRBJ2-7; 11 nucleotides match TRBD2. CDR1 and CDR2 from the germline V gene are KGHSH and LQKENI. With V trimmed by 3 bases and J by 0 bases, 7 bases remained unmatched. The CDR3 loop spans 17 amino acids. For the CDR3, the DNA is TGTGCCAGCTCACCGGTGGCTAGCGGGGGGAGCTCCTACGAGCAGTACTTC. It translates to CASSPVASGGSSYEQYF. Full variable domain (rest looked up from reference TRBV18 and TRBJ2-7): NAGVMQNPRHLVRRRGQEARLRCSPMKGHSHVYWYRQLPEEGLKFMVYLQKENIIDESGMPKERFSAEFPKEGPSILRIQQVVRGDSAAYFCASSPVASGGSSYEQYFGPGTRLTVT.